Following are 31 T cell receptor beta chains from one sample sequenced in a study of T cell responses to AZD1222 COVID-19 vaccine. Assay: immunoSEQ multiplex PCR; the TCRdb copy retains only in-frame clones and omits some. The sample contains 99,000 or so clones, 82% of which appear only once. Sequenced here: peripheral blood, sampled on day 0 of AZD1222 vaccination. These receptors were obtained from an adult in good health.

The genes are TRBV19 and TRBJ1-3, with 9 nucleotides matching TRBD1. This CDR3 has 16 residues. V lost 6 bases, J lost 6 bases, and 12 bases stayed unmatched. Germline CDR1 reads LNHDA; CDR2 reads SQIVND (reference sequence). For the CDR3, the DNA is TGTGCCAGTAGAACAGGGGGCTCCTGGTATGAAAACACCATATATTTT. Translated: CASRTGGSWYENTIYF.

This sequence joins TRBV9 and TRBJ1-1; 8 nucleotides agree with TRBD1. The CDR3 is 12 amino acids. The J segment lost 11 bases and the V segment lost 4 bases, leaving 7 bases of the junction unmatched. The V gene's germline CDR1 is SGDLS and CDR2 YYNGEE. The CDR3 spells CASSKDRVRAFF. The CDR3 coding sequence is TGTGCCAGCAGCAAGGACAGGGTACGCGCTTTCTTT.

This clone came up a few times. This chain uses TRBV3-1 (or the pseudogene TRBV3-2) with TRBJ1-6; no firm D call. Germline V CDR1 and CDR2: LGHDT, YNNKEL (reference sequence). The CDR3 is 13 residues long. V was shortened by 4 bases and J by 5 bases, with 6 bases between the two germline ends. In DNA, the CDR3 is TGTGCCAGCAGCCCTAACGATAATTCACCCCTCCACTTT. Residues: CASSPNDNSPLHF.

This chain connects TRBV6-2 or TRBV6-3 to TRBJ1-5; TRBD1 aligns across 7 bases. Germline-derived CDR1 and CDR2 are MNHEY and SVGEGT. The CDR3 covers 21 residues. The J segment lost 0 bases and the V segment lost 2 bases, leaving 19 bases of the junction unmatched. CDR3 loop: CASSYTWSGPKGGYSNQPQHF. DNA for the CDR3: TGTGCCAGCAGTTACACCTGGTCCGGGCCAAAAGGGGGCTATAGCAATCAGCCCCAGCATTTT.

The chain couples TRBV20-1 to TRBJ1-1; the D is unclear. This CDR3 comprises 11 residues. The V end lost 6 bases, the J end lost 6 bases, and 11 bases lay between the germline ends. CDR1 and CDR2 from the germline V gene are DFQATT and SNEGSKA (reference sequence). Here the CDR3 DNA reads TGCAGTGCGTCATCTCCCTCTGAAGCTTTCTTT. Its protein is CSASSPSEAFF.

The chain employs TRBV5-6 and TRBJ2-1, with D unresolved. V gave up 4 bases and J gave up 0 bases, with 14 bases separating them. The germline CDR1 and CDR2 sequences are SGHDT and YYEEEE. The CDR3 consists of 16 residues. This CDR3 reads CASSPSPVSSYNEQFF. The CDR3 DNA reads as TGTGCCAGCAGCCCTAGTCCGGTAAGCTCCTACAATGAGCAGTTCTTC. The variable domain in full, completed from reference TRBV5-6 and TRBJ2-1, reads DAGVTQSPTHLIKTRGQQVTLRCSPKSGHDTVSWYQQALGQGPQFIFQYYEEEERQRGNFPDRFSGHQFPNYSSELNVNALLLGDSALYLCASSPSPVSSYNEQFFGPGTRLTVL.

This chain connects TRBV9 to TRBJ2-7, with D perhaps TRBD2 (5 bases). The CDR3 loop spans 15 amino acids. V was trimmed by 0 bases and J by 6 bases, leaving 16 bases between them. Germline V gives CDR1 SGDLS, CDR2 YYNGEE. CDR3: CASSVDRGAGGEQYF. CDR3 in DNA: TGTGCCAGCAGCGTAGACCGGGGAGCAGGCGGCGAGCAGTACTTC.

The V call is TRBV19, the J call TRBJ2-7; possible D gene TRBD2, 5 bases. Trimming left V 5 bases short and J 0 bases short, with 11 bases between. This CDR3 is 14 amino acids long. Germline CDR1 LNHDA, CDR2 SQIVND (reference sequence). In DNA, the CDR3 is TGTGCCAGTAGTGATCCGGGATACTCCTACGAGCAGTACTTC. Protein sequence: CASSDPGYSYEQYF.

The V and J genes are TRBV19 and TRBJ1-3, with 10 bases matching TRBD1. The CDR3 is 15 residues long. V trimming: 8 bases; J trimming: 0 bases; junction bases outside the gene matches: 4. The germline gives CDR1 LNHDA, CDR2 SQIVND (reference sequence). The CDR3 region is CASRDRGFSGNTIYF. The CDR3 region has the DNA TGTGCCAGTCGGGACAGGGGTTTCTCTGGAAACACCATATATTTT.

The chain links TRBV12-5 to TRBJ1-2; D is uncertain. V lost 5 bases and J lost 5, with 15 bases in between. CDR3 length equals 14 residues. CDR1 and CDR2 (germline): LGHNT, FRNRAP. The CDR3 nucleotides read TGTGCTAGTGGTCTTGACACCCCGGGGTATGGCTACACCTTC. Translation: CASGLDTPGYGYTF.

The genes are TRBV12-5 and TRBJ2-2; D unclear. The CDR3 has 14 amino acids. The germline gives CDR1 LGHNT, CDR2 FRNRAP. The V end was cut by 3 bases, the J end by 6 bases, with 11 bases between. The CDR3: CASGLRPKAGELFF. CDR3 bases: TGTGCTAGTGGTTTACGGCCTAAGGCCGGGGAGCTGTTTTTT.

The chain combines TRBV7-2 with TRBJ1-2; D is unresolved. Germline V CDR1 and CDR2: SGHTA, FQGNSA. Trimming pared 5 bases from V and 4 bases from J, leaving 11 bases between. The CDR3 loop spans 13 amino acids. This chain's CDR3 is CASSHKGTYGYTF. In DNA form, the CDR3 reads TGTGCCAGCAGCCATAAGGGTACCTATGGCTACACCTTC.

The chain has TRBV18 and TRBJ1-5; the D gene is possibly TRBD1 (5 bases). The CDR3 is made up of 16 amino acids. Germline values: CDR1 KGHSH, CDR2 LQKENI. V lost 6 bases and J 0 bases, leaving 15 bases between the germline ends. The CDR3 DNA reads TGTGCCAGCTCTCCCGACAGAACTTATAGCAATCAGCCCCAGCATTTT. Its protein product is CASSPDRTYSNQPQHF.

The rearrangement uses TRBV24-1 and TRBJ1-1; D unresolved. Germline V gene sequence: CDR1 KGHDR, CDR2 SFDVKD. The CDR3 consists of 16 residues. V gave up 1 base and J gave up 0 bases, with 11 bases separating them. The CDR3, as DNA: TGTGCCACCAGTGATTTTGGGCAGGCCATGAACACTGAAGCTTTCTTT. Residues: CATSDFGQAMNTEAFF.

In nucleotides, the CDR3 is TGTGCCAGCAGCCAAGATCTCATGGGCTCTGGAAACACCATATATTTT. Translating gives CASSQDLMGSGNTIYF. The chain has TRBV14 and TRBJ1-3; D is undetermined. CDR3 length: 16 residues. V was clipped by 0 bases and J by 0 bases, with 9 bases between them. CDR1 is SGHDN and CDR2 is FVKESK in the germline V gene. Looking up the rest from reference TRBV14 and TRBJ1-3 gives the full variable domain: EAGVTQFPSHSVIEKGQTVTLRCDPISGHDNLYWYRRVMGKEIKFLLHFVKESKQDESGMPNNRFLAERTGGTYSTLKVQPAELEDSGVYFCASSQDLMGSGNTIYFGEGSWLTVV.

This chain uses TRBV10-3 with TRBJ1-3, with no clear D. Germline-derived CDR1 and CDR2 are ENHRY and SYGVKD. V lost 3 bases and J 4 bases, leaving 13 bases between the germline ends. This CDR3 has 15 residues. This CDR3 reads CAISDRLGAGNTIYF. The CDR3 DNA follows: TGTGCCATCAGTGATCGGCTGGGAGCCGGAAACACCATATATTTT.

This rearrangement joins TRBV3-1 (or the pseudogene TRBV3-2) to TRBJ2-7; D is unclear. The ends were cut back, 1 base at V and 0 bases at J, with 4 bases in the middle. This CDR3 has 13 residues. Germline assignment: CDR1 LGHDT and CDR2 YNNKEL (reference sequence). The CDR3 sequence: CASSQVSSYEQYF. In nucleotides, the CDR3 is TGTGCCAGCAGCCAAGTGAGCTCCTACGAGCAGTACTTC.

The V call is TRBV7-8, the J call TRBJ1-2; possibly TRBD1 for D (5 bases). This CDR3 comprises 14 residues. The V gene lost 1 base and the J gene lost 2 bases, with 8 bases spanning the gap. The germline V gene encodes CDR1 SGHVS and CDR2 FQNEAQ. CDR3 residues: CASSLGRENYGYTF. The CDR3 coding sequence is TGTGCCAGCAGCTTAGGCAGGGAAAACTATGGCTACACCTTC.

The chain employs TRBV4-3 and TRBJ2-6; 7 bases are a match to TRBD1. Germline CDR1 reads LGHNA; CDR2 reads YSLEER. The CDR3 spans 17 residues. After removal of 1 base from V and 0 bases from J, the junction contained 3 bases not matched to a gene. The CDR3 coding sequence is TGCGCCAGCAGCCAAGCACAGGGGACCTCTGGGGCCAACGTCCTGACTTTC. This sequence encodes CASSQAQGTSGANVLTF.

The gene calls are TRBV21-1 and TRBJ1-1; whether TRBD1, the table's D call, matches the DNA was not checked. TRBV21-1 is a pseudogene. This CDR3 comprises 13 residues. The CDR3: CASSKLAQAEAFF. CDR3 bases: TGTGCCAGCAGCAAACTGGCGCAGGCTGAAGCTTTCTTT.

This clone was seen only a few times. V and J are TRBV27 and TRBJ1-6, with 9 bases lining up with TRBD1. Germline CDR1 is MNHEY and CDR2 is SMNVEV (reference sequence). The CDR3 sequence is 15 residues long. V trimming: 3 bases; J trimming: 7 bases; junction bases outside the gene matches: 4. CDR3 nucleotide sequence: TGTGCCAGCAGTTTTGGCGGGACAGGGAATTCACCCCTCCACTTT. Translated: CASSFGGTGNSPLHF.

The rearrangement uses TRBV14 and TRBJ2-7; 10 nucleotides line up with TRBD2. The CDR3 is 17 amino acids. V lost 6 bases to trimming and J lost 0 bases; unmatched junction nucleotides: 11. Germline CDR1 and CDR2: SGHDN and FVKESK. The CDR3 reads CASSQKNSGGTSYEQYF. In nucleotides, the CDR3 is TGTGCCAGCAGTCAAAAAAATAGCGGGGGGACCTCCTACGAGCAGTACTTC. Supplemented by reference TRBV14 and TRBJ2-7, the full variable domain reads EAGVTQFPSHSVIEKGQTVTLRCDPISGHDNLYWYRRVMGKEIKFLLHFVKESKQDESGMPNNRFLAERTGGTYSTLKVQPAELEDSGVYFCASSQKNSGGTSYEQYFGPGTRLTVT.

The chain recombines TRBV19 with TRBJ1-5; D might be TRBD1 (5 bases). Germline CDR1 LNHDA, CDR2 SQIVND (reference sequence). Trimming removed 6 bases at V and 11 bases at J, with 20 bases between. This CDR3 region has 14 residues. CDR3 nucleotide sequence: TGTGCCAGTAGCGTCGGAGGGGACCCCTTGGCCCAGCATTTT. Its translation: CASSVGGDPLAQHF.

This rearrangement joins TRBV2 to TRBJ2-5, with D hard to call. The germline gives CDR1 SNHLY, CDR2 FYNNEI. The CDR3 has 11 amino acids. V lost 5 bases and J lost 1, with 2 bases in between. Here the CDR3 DNA reads TGTGCCAGCAGTTTCCAAGAGACCCAGTACTTC. Protein sequence: CASSFQETQYF.

The chain uses TRBV4-1 and TRBJ2-7; D perhaps matches TRBD2 (6 bases). Germline V lookup: CDR1 MGHRA, CDR2 YSYEKL. Trimming removed 0 bases at V and 4 bases at J, with 13 bases between. The CDR3 consists of 15 residues. In DNA, the CDR3 is TGCGCCAGCAGCCAAGAGGCGGGACCACAATACGAGCAGTACTTC. This translates into CASSQEAGPQYEQYF.

The chain combines TRBV27 with TRBJ1-1; D unclear. The CDR3 is made up of 15 amino acids. Between the trimmed V and J ends, which lost 1 base and 6 bases, there was a span of 15 bases. CDR1 MNHEY and CDR2 SMNVEV come from the germline V gene (reference sequence). CDR3 coding DNA: TGTGCCAGCAGTTTATTACCCGTTCGGGTACCTGAAGCTTTCTTT. It encodes CASSLLPVRVPEAFF.

V and J are TRBV3-1 (or the pseudogene TRBV3-2) and TRBJ2-7; a weak D match, TRBD1 (5 bases). With 4 bases removed from V and 3 bases from J, the gap between germline ends came to 19 bases. Per germline, CDR1 LGHDT and CDR2 YNNKEL (reference sequence). The CDR3 contains 16 residues. This chain's CDR3 is CASSPGMGQIIYEQYF. The CDR3 nucleotides are TGTGCCAGCAGCCCCGGCATGGGGCAGATTATCTACGAGCAGTACTTC.

The V and J genes are TRBV5-1 and TRBJ2-3, with TRBD1 matching over 7 bases. CDR1 is SGHRS and CDR2 is YFSETQ in the germline V gene. Germline trimming cut 4 bases from V and 1 base from J; bases unmatched to any gene: 3. The CDR3 loop spans 14 amino acids. CDR3: CASSDGTGTDTQYF. The CDR3 DNA follows: TGCGCCAGCAGCGACGGGACAGGCACAGATACGCAGTATTTT.

A word on this clone: The sample holds other DNA sequences that translate to the same CDR3. The chain joins TRBV7-8 to TRBJ2-3, with D possibly TRBD2 on 5 matching bases. Trimming cost V 1 base and J 5 bases, with 7 bases left between them. The length of the CDR3 is 13 residues. Germline CDR1 reads SGHVS; CDR2 reads FQNEAQ. As DNA, the CDR3 is TGTGCCAGCAGCTTAGGCCGGGGAGATACGCAGTATTTT. It translates to CASSLGRGDTQYF.

V is TRBV7-8 and J is TRBJ1-2; D may be TRBD1 (6 bases). V was cut by 5 bases and J by 8 bases, with 15 bases left in between. Germline V CDR1 and CDR2: SGHVS, FQNEAQ. CDR3 size: 13 residues. This CDR3 is CASSPGGGGGYTF. Written as DNA, the CDR3 is TGTGCCAGCAGCCCAGGCGGGGGCGGGGGCTACACCTTC.

The chain is built from TRBV7-8 and TRBJ1-5, with D tentatively TRBD1 (6 bases). Germline values: CDR1 SGHVS, CDR2 FQNEAQ. V lost 4 bases and J lost 3, with 13 bases in between. The CDR3 spans 15 residues. CDR3 amino acids: CASSSQGISNQPQHF. The DNA for the CDR3 is TGTGCCAGCAGCTCACAGGGTATATCCAATCAGCCCCAGCATTTT.